The sequence of this TCR beta chain was determined in a study of cytomegalovirus exposure and HLA in healthy donors. This clone was detected only a few times. CDR1 MNHNS and CDR2 SASEGT come from the germline V gene. This CDR3 region has 15 residues. Germline trimming cut 7 bases from V and 1 base from J; bases unmatched to any gene: 6. The PCR made use of 60 Vbeta and 13 Jbeta primers. Generated by immunoSEQ multiplex PCR, the TCRdb table keeps only in-frame clones and is missing some. The sample has around 190,000 clones, just under 75% seen once. V and J are TRBV6-1 and TRBJ1-1; 10 bases are shared with TRBD1. This clonotype was sampled from a woman in her thirties in good health and CMV-seropositive. Sequenced sample: PBMCs. The DNA of the CDR3 is TGTGCCAGCAAGACAGGGGGCCGAACGAACACTGAAGCTTTCTTT. It is translated as CASKTGGRTNTEAFF.